This TCR beta chain was documented in a study of blood T cell repertoires in COVID-19 (dated by TCRdb to 2019 to 2021). A note on the overall study: The collaborator samples originated in the United States, Italy and Spain and spanned the acute and convalescent phases of COVID-19. The material from the prospective study consisted of cDNA or gDNA derived from T cells, B-cell-depleted T cells, or PBMCs. The dataset comprised deeply sampled blood TCRbeta repertoires from subjects exposed to, actively infected with, or recovered from COVID-19. The repertoires were released in a freely available public database intended as a resource for research on the immune response to SARS-CoV-2. Samples were obtained from the ongoing ImmuneRACE study (first 160 participants) and from approximately 1,200 subjects provided by 6 global collaborators. A de-identified subject ID, COVID-19 status, age in years and sex were almost always included in the sample metadata. Where available, HLA class I and class II types were obtained from metadata supplied by the sample provider rather than from assay-based typing.

The immunoSEQ Assay, a bias-controlled multiplex PCR, was used to amplify TCRbeta CDR3 regions from genomic DNA. As for how the authors treated the data: Within the assay, amplification of reference gene primers was used to estimate how many nucleated cells each sample contained. To quantify the absolute abundance of each unique TCRbeta CDR3 rearrangement, sequence reads were collapsed and filtered. Productive Simpson clonality was computed per sample as the square root of Simpson's diversity index over productive rearrangements. TCRdb stores this immuneACCESS table with in-frame sequences only. Part of the clones is absent; in the studies checked, under half of the shortfall reflects unresolved V genes, and no reason is known for the rest. V, J and clone size are taken as reported in that table, and D and trimming were inferred from the DNA itself. Recorded for this sample are about 380,000 clones; around 85% of them occurred a single time. The top ten hold 3% to 4% of the sample.

The study at large found these results: Clinical and demographic metadata were provided uncurated, with the amount varying by source and participant.

On this clone: Its antigen is unknown. No quality values exist for individual bases; no much larger clone is one base distant.

Each collaborating institution followed its own protocols to collect whole blood in K2EDTA tubes. For TCRbeta analysis, collaborators shipped samples as frozen whole blood, isolated PBMCs, or DNA extracted from either of those sample types. The receptor was isolated from a woman aged 18-29 years with acute or convalescent COVID-19. Sequencing input: peripheral blood.

CDR3 sequence: CASSPGQGQGIRYNEQFF. The nucleotide sequence reads as follows: TGCGCCAGCAGTCCTGGTCAAGGGCAGGGTATTCGATACAATGAGCAGTTCTTC. The V gene is TRBV23-1 and the J gene is TRBJ2-1; tentative D gene TRBD1, with 5 bases matching. Being an ORF, TRBV23-1 has a function that is uncertain. V gives up 4 bases and J gives up 4 bases, and the segment between their germline ends measures 23 bases. The CDR3 runs 18 residues from the cysteine to the phenylalanine. The read is trimmed to its CDR3 DNA, 54 bases read in frame from base 1.